In its sample, the clone carrying this TCR beta chain was seen once. Its antigen is unidentified. This sample is drawn from a study of cytomegalovirus exposure and HLA in healthy donors. Study results and limitations: A reported reduction in N-insertions relative to the 666-donor mean was seen in an Asian-associated ancestry cluster in a later analysis. Reports indicate that TCR beta sequences accurately predicted the HLA-A and HLA-B alleles of most subjects. Researchers reported in a later analysis that a missense DCLRE1C variant was tied to TCR beta V- and J-gene trimming.

PCR was performed using 60 Vbeta and 13 Jbeta primers. Measured with immunoSEQ multiplex PCR; TCRdb has only the in-frame clones, and not every one. The table records more than 120,000 clones, roughly 80% of them present only once. Sequenced: PBMCs. This sequence originates from a woman aged 25 to 39 in good health and CMV-seronegative.

The CDR3 region is CASSPGQALGYTF. In nucleotides, the CDR3 is TGTGCCAGCTCACCCGGACAGGCCCTGGGCTACACCTTC. The chain employs TRBV18 and TRBJ1-2, with 7 bases that match TRBD1. The junction had 6 bases not matched to a gene; V was cut back by 3 bases and J by 8 bases. CDR1 and CDR2 from the germline V gene are KGHSH and LQKENI. This CDR3 has 13 amino acids.